These T cell receptor beta chains were read from a single sample in a study of cytomegalovirus exposure and HLA in healthy donors. The protocol was immunoSEQ multiplex PCR, while the TCRdb copy is restricted to in-frame clones and leaves out a portion. The sample has more than 120,000 clones, approximately 78% seen once. Sequenced material: PBMCs. These TCRs come from a woman between 40 and 50 years old in good health and CMV-seropositive. Each CDR3 is given with its conserved first and last residue. The D gene is left open where the match is weak. Some rows have no size entry. The others give once, few or many, or a class for an expanded clone.

TRBD1	15	TRBJ2-3	-	TRBV11-2	TGTGCCAGCAGCTTCTACAGGGGAAGGGGGGATACGCAGTATTTT	CASSFYRGRGDTQYF
TRBD2	17	TRBJ2-1	-	TRBV10-3	TGTGCCATCAGTCGGACTAGCGGGATGAGCTCCTACAATGAGCAGTTCTTC	CAISRTSGMSSYNEQFF
TRBD1	15	TRBJ1-3	few	TRBV7-2	TGTGCCAGCAGCTTCGGAGGGACAGGGGGTAACACCATATATTTT	CASSFGGTGGNTIYF
-	12	TRBJ2-2	-	TRBV25-1	TGTGCCAGCACCGGGGACACCGGGGAGCTGTTTTTT	CASTGDTGELFF
TRBD1	16	TRBJ1-2	-	TRBV11-2	TGTGCCAGCAGCTTAGTCCGGGACAGGAGAGACTATGGCTACACCTTC	CASSLVRDRRDYGYTF
-	17	TRBJ2-5	-	TRBV7-2	TGTGCCAGCAGCTTACAACCGGAAACGACTAACCAAGAGACCCAGTACTTC	CASSLQPETTNQETQYF
TRBD1	15	TRBJ1-3	-	TRBV5-1	TGCGCCAGCAGCTGGACAGGCGTGTCTGGAAACACCATATATTTT	CASSWTGVSGNTIYF
-	15	TRBJ2-5	few	TRBV6-5	TGTGCCAGCAGCCCGCGGGGCAGGGGGCAAGAGACCCAGTACTTC	CASSPRGRGQETQYF
-	14	TRBJ1-5	-	TRBV11-2	TGTGCCAGCAGCTTAGCCAGGGGTGGCCAGCCCCAGCATTTT	CASSLARGGQPQHF
-	11	TRBJ1-1	-	TRBV2	TGTGCCAGCGGCCAGGGCACTGAAGCTTTCTTT	CASGQGTEAFF
-	13	TRBJ1-2	-	TRBV10-3	TGTGCCATCAGGGATACAGCCAACTATGGCTACACCTTC	CAIRDTANYGYTF
-	12	TRBJ2-3	few	TRBV7-9	TGTGCCAGCAACTCTGCCACAGATACGCAGTATTTT	CASNSATDTQYF
TRBD1	14	TRBJ2-3	-	TRBV7-9	TGTGCCAGCAGCTCGGGACAGGGGACAGATACGCAGTATTTT	CASSSGQGTDTQYF
-	12	TRBJ2-7	-	TRBV29-1	TGCAGCGTTGGATGGGGGCTTGGCGAGCAGTACTTC	CSVGWGLGEQYF
-	13	TRBJ2-7	-	TRBV18	TGTGCCAGCTCACCGCAGGGATTCGACGAGCAGTACTTC	CASSPQGFDEQYF
-	14	TRBJ2-7	-	TRBV28	TGTGCCAGCAGTTTATGGTTAGGGGCCGTCGAGCAGTACTTC	CASSLWLGAVEQYF
TRBD1	15	TRBJ1-4	-	TRBV5-6	TGTGCCAGCAGCTCGCAAGGACAGGGTGGCGAAAAACTGTTTTTT	CASSSQGQGGEKLFF
-	15	TRBJ2-2	few	TRBV15	TGTGCCACCAGCAGAGATAGGGGTGGCACCGGGGAGCTGTTTTTT	CATSRDRGGTGELFF
TRBD2	13	TRBJ2-5	-	TRBV5-1	TGCGCCAGCAGCCCACTAGCGGGAGAGACCCAGTACTTC	CASSPLAGETQYF
TRBD2	15	TRBJ2-7	-	TRBV7-2	TGTGCCAGCAGTTATGGGACTAGCTTCGGTTACGAGCAGTACTTC	CASSYGTSFGYEQYF
TRBD2	17	TRBJ2-3	-	TRBV13	TGTGCCAGCAGCTTTCACTCTAGTTGGGGGGGATTTGGTACGCAGTATTTT	CASSFHSSWGGFGTQYF
TRBD2	15	TRBJ2-7	-	TRBV30	TGTGCCTGGAGGTTCGGCCTAGCGGGTGGCTACGAGCAGTACTTC	CAWRFGLAGGYEQYF
-	13	TRBJ2-7	-	TRBV5-1	TGCGCCAGCAGCTGGGGGCAGAGGTACGAGCAGTACTTC	CASSWGQRYEQYF
-	14	TRBJ1-5	-	TRBV28	TGTGCCAGCAGTTTATGGGGGGCCAATCAGCCCCAGCATTTT	CASSLWGANQPQHF
-	16	TRBJ2-1	-	TRBV28	TGTGCCAGCAGTTTATACAGGGTAGGCCCCTACAATGAGCAGTTCTTC	CASSLYRVGPYNEQFF
TRBD2	16	TRBJ2-1	-	TRBV7-8	TGTGCCAGCAGCTTAAATAGCGGGTCTCTTTTGAATGAGCAGTTCTTC	CASSLNSGSLLNEQFF
TRBD2	15	TRBJ2-1	-	TRBV6-4	TGTGCCAGCAGTCCGGGACTAGGGGCCTACAATGAGCAGTTCTTC	CASSPGLGAYNEQFF
TRBD1	16	TRBJ2-4	-	TRBV11-2	TGTGCCAGCAGCTCGACAGGGGGCAAGGGCAAAAACATTCAGTACTTC	CASSSTGGKGKNIQYF